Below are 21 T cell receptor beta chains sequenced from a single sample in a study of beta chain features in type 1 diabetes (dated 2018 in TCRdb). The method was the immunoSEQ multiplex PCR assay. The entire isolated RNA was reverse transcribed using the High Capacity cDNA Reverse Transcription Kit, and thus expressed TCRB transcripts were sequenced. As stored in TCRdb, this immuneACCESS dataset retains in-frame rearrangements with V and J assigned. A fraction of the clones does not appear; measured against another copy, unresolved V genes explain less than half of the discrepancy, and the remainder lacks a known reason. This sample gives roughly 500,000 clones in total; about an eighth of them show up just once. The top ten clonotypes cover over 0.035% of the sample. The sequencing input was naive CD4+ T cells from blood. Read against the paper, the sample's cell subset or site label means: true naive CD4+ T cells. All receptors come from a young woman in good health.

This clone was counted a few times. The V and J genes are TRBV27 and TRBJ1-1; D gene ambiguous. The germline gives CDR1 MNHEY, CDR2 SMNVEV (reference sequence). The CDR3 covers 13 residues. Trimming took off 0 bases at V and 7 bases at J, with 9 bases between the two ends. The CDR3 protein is CASSLSRGLEAFF. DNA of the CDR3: TGTGCCAGCAGTTTATCTCGAGGTCTTGAAGCTTTCTTT.

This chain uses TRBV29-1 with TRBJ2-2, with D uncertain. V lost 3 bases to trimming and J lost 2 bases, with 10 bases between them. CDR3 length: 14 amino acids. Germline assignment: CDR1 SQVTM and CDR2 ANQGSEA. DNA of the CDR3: TGCAGCGTTGATGGGTACGAAAACACCGGGGAGCTGTTTTTT. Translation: CSVDGYENTGELFF.

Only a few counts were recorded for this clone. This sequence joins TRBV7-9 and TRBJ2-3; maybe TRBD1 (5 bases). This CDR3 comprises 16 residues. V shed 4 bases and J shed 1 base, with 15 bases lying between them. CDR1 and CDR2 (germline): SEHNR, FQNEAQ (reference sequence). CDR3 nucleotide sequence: TGTGCCAGCAGCTATGGGTACAGGCACCGCACAGATACGCAGTATTTT. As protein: CASSYGYRHRTDTQYF.

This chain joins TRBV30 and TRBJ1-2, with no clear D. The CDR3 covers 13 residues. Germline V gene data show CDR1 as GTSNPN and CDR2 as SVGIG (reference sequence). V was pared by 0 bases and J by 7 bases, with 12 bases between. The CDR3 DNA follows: TGTGCCTGGAGTGTAGCACGGGCGGGTGGCTACACCTTC. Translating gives CAWSVARAGGYTF.

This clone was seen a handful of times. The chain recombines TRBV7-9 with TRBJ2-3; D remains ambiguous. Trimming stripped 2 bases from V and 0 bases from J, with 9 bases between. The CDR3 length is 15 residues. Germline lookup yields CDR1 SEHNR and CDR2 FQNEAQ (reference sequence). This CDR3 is CASSLTAASTDTQYF. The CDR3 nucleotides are TGTGCCAGCAGCTTAACTGCGGCTAGCACAGATACGCAGTATTTT. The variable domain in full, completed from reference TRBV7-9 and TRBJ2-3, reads DTGVSQNPRHKITKRGQNVTFRCDPISEHNRLYWYRQTLGQGPEFLTYFQNEAQLEKSRLLSDRFSAERPKGSFSTLEIQRTEQGDSAMYLCASSLTAASTDTQYFGPGTRLTVL.

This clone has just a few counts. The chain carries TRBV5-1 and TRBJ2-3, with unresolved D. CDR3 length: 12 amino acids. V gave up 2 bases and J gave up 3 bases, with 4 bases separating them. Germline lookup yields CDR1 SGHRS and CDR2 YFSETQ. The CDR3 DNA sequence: TGCGCCAGCAGCTTTGGAACAGATACGCAGTATTTT. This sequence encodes CASSFGTDTQYF.

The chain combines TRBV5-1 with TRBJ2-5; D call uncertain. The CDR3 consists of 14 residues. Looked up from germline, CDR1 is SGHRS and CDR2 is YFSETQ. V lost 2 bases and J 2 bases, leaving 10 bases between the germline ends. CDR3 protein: CASSFGSRQETQYF. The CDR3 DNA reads TGCGCCAGCAGCTTCGGCAGCCGTCAAGAGACCCAGTACTTC. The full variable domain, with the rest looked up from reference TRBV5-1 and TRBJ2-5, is KAGVTQTPRYLIKTRGQQVTLSCSPISGHRSVSWYQQTPGQGLQFLFEYFSETQRNKGNFPGRFSGRQFSNSRSEMNVSTLELGDSALYLCASSFGSRQETQYFGPGTRLLVL.

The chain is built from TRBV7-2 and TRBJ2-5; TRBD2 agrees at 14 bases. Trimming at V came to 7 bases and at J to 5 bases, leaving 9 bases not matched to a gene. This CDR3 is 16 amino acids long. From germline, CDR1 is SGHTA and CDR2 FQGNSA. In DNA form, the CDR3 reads TGTGCCAGCAACCCCGGACTAGCGGGAGGAAGGGAGACCCAGTACTTC. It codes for CASNPGLAGGRETQYF. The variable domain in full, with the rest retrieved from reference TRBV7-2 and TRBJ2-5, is GAGVSQSPSNKVTEKGKDVELRCDPISGHTALYWYRQSLGQGLEFLIYFQGNSAPDKSGLPSDRFSAERTGGSVSTLTIQRTQQEDSAVYLCASNPGLAGGRETQYFGPGTRLLVL.

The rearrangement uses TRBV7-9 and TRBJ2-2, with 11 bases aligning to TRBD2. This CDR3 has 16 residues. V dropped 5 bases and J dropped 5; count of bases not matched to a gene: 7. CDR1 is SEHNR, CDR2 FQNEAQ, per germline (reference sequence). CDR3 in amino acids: CASSHSGLAATGELFF. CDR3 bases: TGTGCCAGCAGCCACTCGGGACTAGCGGCAACCGGGGAGCTGTTTTTT.

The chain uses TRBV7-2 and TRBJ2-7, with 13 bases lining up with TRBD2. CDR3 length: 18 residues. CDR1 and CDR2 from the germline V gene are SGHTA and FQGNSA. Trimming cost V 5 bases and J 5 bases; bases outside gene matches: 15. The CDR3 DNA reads TGTGCCAGCAGCCCTCCCCCGGGACTAGCGGGACGGGCCCACGAGCAGTACTTC. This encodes CASSPPPGLAGRAHEQYF. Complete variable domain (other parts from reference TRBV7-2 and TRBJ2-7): GAGVSQSPSNKVTEKGKDVELRCDPISGHTALYWYRQSLGQGLEFLIYFQGNSAPDKSGLPSDRFSAERTGGSVSTLTIQRTQQEDSAVYLCASSPPPGLAGRAHEQYFGPGTRLTVT.

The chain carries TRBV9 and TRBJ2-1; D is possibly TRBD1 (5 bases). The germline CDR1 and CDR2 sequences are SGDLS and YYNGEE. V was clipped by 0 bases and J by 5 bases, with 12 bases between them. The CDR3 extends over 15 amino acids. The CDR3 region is CASSVDGADHNEQFF. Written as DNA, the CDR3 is TGTGCCAGCAGCGTAGATGGGGCGGATCACAATGAGCAGTTCTTC.

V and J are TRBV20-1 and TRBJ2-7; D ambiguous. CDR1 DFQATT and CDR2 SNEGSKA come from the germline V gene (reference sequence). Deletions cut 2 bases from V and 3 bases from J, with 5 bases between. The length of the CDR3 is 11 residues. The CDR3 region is CSARYGYEQYF. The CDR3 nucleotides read TGCAGTGCTAGATACGGCTACGAGCAGTACTTC.

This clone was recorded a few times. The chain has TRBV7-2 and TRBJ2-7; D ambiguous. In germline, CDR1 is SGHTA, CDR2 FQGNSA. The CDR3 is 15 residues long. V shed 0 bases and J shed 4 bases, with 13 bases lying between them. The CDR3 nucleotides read TGTGCCAGCAGCTTAGCTCCCGGGTCGGCTTACGAGCAGTACTTC. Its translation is CASSLAPGSAYEQYF.

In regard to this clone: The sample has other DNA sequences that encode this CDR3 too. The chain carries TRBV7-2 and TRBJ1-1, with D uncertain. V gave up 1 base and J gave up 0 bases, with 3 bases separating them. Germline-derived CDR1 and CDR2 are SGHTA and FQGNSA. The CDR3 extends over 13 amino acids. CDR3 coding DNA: TGTGCCAGCAGCTTAGTGCTGAACACTGAAGCTTTCTTT. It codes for CASSLVLNTEAFF.

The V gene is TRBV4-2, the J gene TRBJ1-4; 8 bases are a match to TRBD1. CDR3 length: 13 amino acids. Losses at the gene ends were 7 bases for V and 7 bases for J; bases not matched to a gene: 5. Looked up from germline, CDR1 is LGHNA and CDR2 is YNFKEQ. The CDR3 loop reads CASTGQGGEKLFF. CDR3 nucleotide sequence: TGTGCCAGCACCGGACAGGGCGGTGAAAAACTGTTTTTT.

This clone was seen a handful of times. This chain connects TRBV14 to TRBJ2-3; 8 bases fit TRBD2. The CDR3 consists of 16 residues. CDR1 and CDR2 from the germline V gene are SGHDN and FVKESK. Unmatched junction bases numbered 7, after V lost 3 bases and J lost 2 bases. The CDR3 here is CASSHYGLAVTDTQYF. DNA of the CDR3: TGTGCCAGCAGCCACTACGGACTAGCCGTCACAGATACGCAGTATTTT.

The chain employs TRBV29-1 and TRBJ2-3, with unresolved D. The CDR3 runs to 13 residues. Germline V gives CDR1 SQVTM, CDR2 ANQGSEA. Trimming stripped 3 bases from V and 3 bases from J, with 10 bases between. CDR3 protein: CSVEGPRTDTQYF. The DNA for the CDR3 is TGCAGCGTTGAGGGCCCTCGGACAGATACGCAGTATTTT.

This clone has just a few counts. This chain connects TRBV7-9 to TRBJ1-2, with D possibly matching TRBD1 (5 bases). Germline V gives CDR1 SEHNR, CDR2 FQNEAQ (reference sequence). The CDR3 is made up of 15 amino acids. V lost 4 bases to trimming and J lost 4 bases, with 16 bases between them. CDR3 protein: CASSSRQSLSYGYTF. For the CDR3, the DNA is TGTGCCAGCAGCTCTCGACAGTCGTTGAGCTATGGCTACACCTTC.

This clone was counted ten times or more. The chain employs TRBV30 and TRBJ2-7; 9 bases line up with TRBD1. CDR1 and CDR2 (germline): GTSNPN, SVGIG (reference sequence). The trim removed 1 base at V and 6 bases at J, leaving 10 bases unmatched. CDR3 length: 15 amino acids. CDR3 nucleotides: TGTGCCTGGAGTGCCGGACAGGGGACCTTCGCCGAGCAGTACTTC. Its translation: CAWSAGQGTFAEQYF.

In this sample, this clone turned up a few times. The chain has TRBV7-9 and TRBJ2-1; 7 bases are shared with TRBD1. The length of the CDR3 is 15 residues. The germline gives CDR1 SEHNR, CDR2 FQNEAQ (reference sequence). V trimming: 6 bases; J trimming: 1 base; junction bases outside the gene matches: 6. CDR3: CASRIPGQSYNEQFF. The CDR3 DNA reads TGTGCCAGCAGAATACCGGGACAGTCCTACAATGAGCAGTTCTTC.

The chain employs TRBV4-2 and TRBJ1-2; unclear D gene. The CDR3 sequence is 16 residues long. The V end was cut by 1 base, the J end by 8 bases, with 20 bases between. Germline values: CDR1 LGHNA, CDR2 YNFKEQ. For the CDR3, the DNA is TGTGCCAGCAGCCAAGTTTCCAAGTCGGCTTCGGGAGGCTACACCTTC. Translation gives CASSQVSKSASGGYTF.